The 28 T cell receptor beta chains below come from one sample, sequenced in a study of cytomegalovirus exposure and HLA in healthy donors. The PCR contained 60 Vbeta and 13 Jbeta primers. Clones were sequenced by immunoSEQ multiplex PCR, and TCRdb holds only the in-frame ones, with some missing. The sample spans around 36,000 clones; the ten largest clones claim 3% to 4%. The sequenced material came from PBMCs. The receptors stem from a woman aged 25 to 39 in good health and CMV-seropositive.

This rearrangement joins TRBV19 to TRBJ2-3; D is perhaps TRBD1 (5 bases). V was clipped by 4 bases and J by 4 bases, with 12 bases between them. The germline gives CDR1 LNHDA, CDR2 SQIVND (reference sequence). The CDR3 sequence is 14 residues long. The CDR3 here is CASSTQGAPDTQYF. CDR3 coding DNA: TGTGCCAGTAGTACTCAGGGTGCCCCAGATACGCAGTATTTT.

The chain recombines TRBV5-1 with TRBJ2-3; 10 bases are shared with TRBD1. The germline CDR1 and CDR2 sequences are SGHRS and YFSETQ. There are 15 residues in the CDR3. The trim removed 4 bases at V and 8 bases at J, leaving 10 bases unmatched. The CDR3 here is CASSTSRDRGGTQYF. CDR3 nucleotides: TGCGCCAGCAGCACGAGCCGGGACAGGGGAGGTACGCAGTATTTT.

This rearrangement joins TRBV18 to TRBJ2-2, with no clear D. The CDR3 runs to 16 residues. Per germline, CDR1 KGHSH and CDR2 LQKENI. The V end was cut by 6 bases, the J end by 1 base, with 15 bases between. The CDR3 sequence: CASSPVTAMNTGELFF. The CDR3 DNA is TGTGCCAGCTCCCCCGTCACCGCGATGAACACCGGGGAGCTGTTTTTT. Variable domain in full (rest from reference TRBV18 and TRBJ2-2): NAGVMQNPRHLVRRRGQEARLRCSPMKGHSHVYWYRQLPEEGLKFMVYLQKENIIDESGMPKERFSAEFPKEGPSILRIQQVVRGDSAAYFCASSPVTAMNTGELFFGEGSRLTVL.

The V gene is TRBV6-4, the J gene TRBJ2-3, with 10 bases lining up with TRBD2. The CDR3 totals 15 residues. Trimming cost V 3 bases and J 3 bases; bases outside gene matches: 3. CDR1 and CDR2 (germline): MRHNA, SNTAGT. CDR3 nucleotides: TGTGCCAGCAGTGAAAGCGGGGGGGCGACAGATACGCAGTATTTT. Its protein product is CASSESGGATDTQYF.

The chain is built from TRBV14 and TRBJ2-1, with D possibly TRBD2 on 5 matching bases. This CDR3 contains 13 residues. Trimming took off 2 bases at V and 16 bases at J, with 18 bases between the two ends. Germline CDR1 is SGHDN and CDR2 is FVKESK. The CDR3 region is CASSQSSAGGRFF. DNA for the CDR3: TGTGCCAGCAGCCAAAGTTCGGCTGGCGGGCGATTCTTC.

The gene calls are TRBV18 and TRBJ1-6, with TRBD1 matching 7 bases. Germline V gene lookup returns CDR1 KGHSH and CDR2 LQKENI. The CDR3 sequence is 16 residues long. V trimming: 2 bases; J trimming: 10 bases; junction bases outside the gene matches: 11. The chain's CDR3 is CASSPTTGSGRSPLHF. The CDR3 nucleotides are TGTGCCAGCTCACCAACGACAGGGAGCGGACGGTCACCCCTCCACTTT.

The chain carries TRBV4-1 and TRBJ2-7; the D gene is possibly TRBD2 (5 bases). This CDR3 region has 13 residues. The V and J ends lost 4 bases and 3 bases respectively, with 10 bases between them. Germline V gene lookup returns CDR1 MGHRA and CDR2 YSYEKL. CDR3 amino acids: CASSPGERYEQYF. The CDR3 DNA reads TGCGCCAGCAGCCCCGGGGAGCGCTACGAGCAGTACTTC.

The chain has TRBV19 and TRBJ2-7; 7 bases are shared with TRBD1. This CDR3 contains 15 residues. Trimming took 2 bases from V and 4 from J; bases not matched to a gene: 8. Germline CDR1 is LNHDA and CDR2 is SQIVND (reference sequence). The CDR3 is CASSITTGILYEQYF. The CDR3 DNA follows: TGTGCCAGTAGTATAACGACAGGGATCCTTTACGAGCAGTACTTC.

The chain joins TRBV19 to TRBJ2-3, with 13 nucleotides matching TRBD2. V lost 5 bases to trimming and J lost 0 bases; unmatched junction nucleotides: 2. The CDR3 extends over 16 amino acids. From germline, CDR1 is LNHDA and CDR2 SQIVND (reference sequence). CDR3 in DNA: TGTGCCAGTAGTCAGGGACTAGCGGGGAGCACAGATACGCAGTATTTT. As protein: CASSQGLAGSTDTQYF.

This chain links TRBV7-9 with TRBJ1-2; D is possibly TRBD1 (6 bases). Germline V gene sequence: CDR1 SEHNR, CDR2 FQNEAQ (reference sequence). V lost 7 bases to trimming and J lost 3 bases, with 15 bases between them. The CDR3 loop spans 14 amino acids. The CDR3 protein is CASIAQGIDYGYTF. DNA for the CDR3: TGTGCCAGCATCGCCCAGGGGATCGACTATGGCTACACCTTC.

A note on this clone: Without the conserved terminal phenylalanine or tryptophan, this CDR3 likely stems from a read error. The chain couples TRBV5-1 to TRBJ1-6, with D maybe TRBD1 (5 bases). With 0 bases removed from V and 6 bases from J, the gap between germline ends came to 10 bases. The CDR3 totals 15 residues. Germline lookup yields CDR1 SGHRS and CDR2 YFSETQ. The DNA of the CDR3 is TGCGCCAGCAGCTTGGACGGGGGGGGTAATTCACCCCTCCACCTT. This gives the protein CASSLDGGGNSPLHL.

The chain employs TRBV19 and TRBJ1-2, with 7 positions matching TRBD1. Germline values: CDR1 LNHDA, CDR2 SQIVND (reference sequence). After removal of 9 bases from V and 6 bases from J, the junction contained 7 bases not matched to a gene. CDR3 length: 12 amino acids. DNA for the CDR3: TGTGCCAGCAATTCAGGGGGTCATGGCTACACCTTC. It encodes CASNSGGHGYTF.

The chain employs TRBV7-9 and TRBJ2-5; 9 bases are shared with TRBD1. CDR1 is SEHNR and CDR2 is FQNEAQ in the germline V gene (reference sequence). Germline trimming cut 6 bases from V and 2 bases from J; bases unmatched to any gene: 7. This CDR3 is 15 amino acids long. CDR3: CASSWTGDFQETQYF. In DNA, the CDR3 is TGTGCCAGCAGTTGGACAGGGGATTTTCAAGAGACCCAGTACTTC.

The chain combines TRBV6-5 with TRBJ1-4; a weak D match, TRBD1 (6 bases). Germline V gene data show CDR1 as MNHEY and CDR2 as SVGAGI. V lost 5 bases, J lost 8 bases, and 15 bases lay in between. The CDR3 has 14 amino acids. Here the CDR3 DNA reads TGTGCCAGCAGTCCACAGGGAAGGGTCGAAAAACTGTTTTTT. As protein: CASSPQGRVEKLFF.

V is TRBV5-6 and J is TRBJ1-2; perhaps TRBD1 as D (5 bases). V lost 1 base, J lost 4 bases, and 11 bases lay in between. The CDR3 length is 14 residues. CDR1 is SGHDT and CDR2 is YYEEEE in the germline V gene. The CDR3 nucleotides read TGTGCCAGCAGCTTGTTGCAGGGAACCTATGGCTACACCTTC. Protein: CASSLLQGTYGYTF.

This chain uses TRBV10-2 with TRBJ1-5; D unclear. V was trimmed by 4 bases and J by 4 bases, leaving 8 bases between them. The CDR3 totals 13 residues. CDR1 WSHSY and CDR2 SAAADI come from the germline V gene. In nucleotides, the CDR3 is TGCGCCAGCAGTGTAGGGAGAAATCAGCCCCAGCATTTT. Translating it yields CASSVGRNQPQHF.

V is TRBV19 and J is TRBJ2-1; the D gene is possibly TRBD1 (5 bases). The CDR3 has 13 amino acids. V was shortened by 4 bases and J by 6 bases, with 10 bases between the two germline ends. The germline V gene has CDR1 LNHDA and CDR2 SQIVND (reference sequence). The CDR3 sequence: CASSTDQGNEQFF. In DNA form, the CDR3 reads TGTGCCAGTAGTACCGACCAGGGCAATGAGCAGTTCTTC.

The rearrangement uses TRBV4-1 and TRBJ1-1; no reliable D call. V was shortened by 0 bases and J by 4 bases, with 9 bases between the two germline ends. The CDR3 consists of 14 residues. The germline CDR1 and CDR2 sequences are MGHRA and YSYEKL. CDR3 region: CASSQDEGPTEAFF. The CDR3 DNA follows: TGCGCCAGCAGCCAAGATGAGGGCCCCACTGAAGCTTTCTTT.

The chain couples TRBV12-5 to TRBJ1-2, with 7 bases aligning to TRBD1. This CDR3 has 13 amino acids. CDR1 is LGHNT and CDR2 is FRNRAP in the germline V gene. With 5 bases clipped from V and 4 bases from J, the junction kept 4 bases outside the gene matches. CDR3 sequence: CASGTSGGYGYTF. The CDR3 DNA follows: TGTGCTAGTGGTACCTCAGGGGGCTATGGCTACACCTTC.

The CDR3 is CASSPRGSGYTF. In DNA, the CDR3 is TGTGCCAGCTCACCAAGGGGTTCCGGCTACACCTTC. The chain carries TRBV18 and TRBJ1-2; D perhaps matches TRBD1 (5 bases). V shed 2 bases and J shed 8 bases, with 9 bases lying between them. Germline values: CDR1 KGHSH, CDR2 LQKENI. This CDR3 has 12 residues.

With regard to this clone: Compared with germline, one end of the junction differs, possibly owing to a read error. The chain employs TRBV7-8 and TRBJ2-1, with a possible D match to TRBD1 (5 bases). Germline assignment: CDR1 SGHVS and CDR2 FQNEAQ. The CDR3 covers 9 residues. CDR3 coding DNA: TGTGCCAGCGGGGCCACGAGGATCTTC. It encodes CASGATRIF.

The V gene is TRBV28, the J gene TRBJ1-1; D might be TRBD1 (5 bases). CDR1 MDHEN and CDR2 SYDVKM come from the germline V gene. This CDR3 is 14 amino acids long. The V gene lost 3 bases and the J gene lost 5 bases, with 13 bases spanning the gap. The CDR3 DNA is TGTGCCAGCAGTTTCACAGACAGTTTTACTGAAGCTTTCTTT. Protein product: CASSFTDSFTEAFF.

The genes are TRBV18 and TRBJ2-5; TRBD1 matches 9 bases. In germline, CDR1 is KGHSH, CDR2 LQKENI. This CDR3 region has 16 residues. After removal of 4 bases from V and 4 bases from J, the junction contained 10 bases not matched to a gene. CDR3 protein: CASSLLQGAVGETQYF. The CDR3 bases are TGTGCCAGCTCACTACTACAGGGGGCCGTTGGAGAGACCCAGTACTTC.

The J gene is TRBJ2-7, the V gene TRBV29-1, with D perhaps matching TRBD2 (6 bases). CDR1 is SQVTM, CDR2 ANQGSEA, per germline. This CDR3 contains 11 residues. The germline V and J ends were trimmed by 4 bases and 3 bases, with 7 bases remaining between them. CDR3 sequence (DNA): TGCAGCGTTGGCGGGAACTACGAGCAGTACTTC. Protein sequence: CSVGGNYEQYF.

The chain carries TRBV6-1 and TRBJ1-2; D not resolved. V dropped 2 bases and J dropped 5 bases, with 15 bases sitting between them. The CDR3 extends over 15 amino acids. Germline V CDR1 and CDR2: MNHNS, SASEGT. Here the CDR3 DNA reads TGTGCCAGCAGTGAAAGGGCAGGACTTTCATATGGCTACACCTTC. Residues: CASSERAGLSYGYTF.

The J gene is TRBJ2-5, the V gene TRBV18, with 8 bases matching TRBD2. Looked up from germline, CDR1 is KGHSH and CDR2 is LQKENI. The CDR3 runs 15 residues. V lost 2 bases and J lost 2; bases outside the gene matches: 4. In DNA form, the CDR3 reads TGTGCCAGCTCACCATACACGGGGGGGCAAGAGACCCAGTACTTC. Translation gives CASSPYTGGQETQYF.

This rearrangement joins TRBV29-1 to TRBJ2-1, with D perhaps matching TRBD1 (8 bases). The CDR3 is 15 amino acids. Germline-derived CDR1 and CDR2 are SQVTM and ANQGSEA. The V end lost 3 bases, the J end lost 9 bases, and 21 bases lay between the germline ends. CDR3 bases: TGCAGCGTTGACGACGGACAGGGCAGGGGGGGTGAGCAGTTCTTC. This encodes CSVDDGQGRGGEQFF.

V and J are TRBV7-2 and TRBJ2-5; 10 bases map to TRBD2. The J segment lost 2 bases and the V segment lost 0 bases, leaving 3 bases of the junction unmatched. CDR1 and CDR2 from the germline V gene are SGHTA and FQGNSA. CDR3 length equals 16 residues. In DNA form, the CDR3 reads TGTGCCAGCAGCTTAGCTAGCGGGGGGTTTCAAGAGACCCAGTACTTC. This translates into CASSLASGGFQETQYF.